This T cell receptor beta chain is drawn from a study of blood T cell repertoires in COVID-19. Across the whole study: COVID-19 samples from acute and convalescent phases originated in the United States, Italy and Spain. Sample material is recorded as cDNA or gDNA derived from T cells, B-cell-depleted T cells, or PBMCs.

CDR3 length equals 16 residues. V dropped 5 bases and J dropped 4; count of bases not matched to a gene: 10. CDR1 is MNHNY, CDR2 SVGAGI, per germline (reference sequence). This clone was detected a few times. Authors' analysis steps: Amplification of reference gene primers provided the estimated nucleated cell counts. Clones were sequenced by immunoSEQ multiplex PCR, and TCRdb holds only the in-frame ones, with some missing. The DNA was the basis for D and trimming; V, J and clone size are from that table. The sample holds some 200,000 clones, 80% to 85% seen once. This TCR was recovered from an older woman who had recovered from COVID-19. This rearrangement joins TRBV6-6 to TRBJ2-1; 8 bases map to TRBD2. The specimen sequenced was peripheral blood. CDR3 region: CASSRMAGGAYNEQFF. The DNA for the CDR3 is TGTGCCAGCAGTCGAATGGCGGGGGGCGCTTACAATGAGCAGTTCTTC.